The rows below give T cell receptor beta chains drawn from one sample of a study of blood T cell repertoires in COVID-19. Measured with immunoSEQ multiplex PCR; TCRdb has only the in-frame clones, and not every one. The top ten clones hold 0.9% to 1.2% of a sample with hundreds of thousands of clones, 85% to 90% of them seen once. Sequences were obtained from PBMCs or T cells enriched from blood (not recorded which). The receptors stem from a man younger than 40 who had recovered from COVID-19. Both conserved end residues are part of each CDR3. Each record gives: D gene, CDR3 length, J gene, V gene, clone size, CDR3 protein, CDR3 DNA. The D gene is left open where the match is weak. Clone size appears in some rows only: once, few, many, or a class for an expanded clone.

>TRBD1|15|TRBJ1-1|TRBV18|-
CASSPPTRGHTEAFF
TGTGCCAGCTCACCACCGACCAGGGGGCACACTGAAGCTTTCTTT
>TRBD1|14|TRBJ1-3|TRBV18|-
CASTTGTAGNTIYF
TGTGCCAGCACGACCGGGACAGCTGGAAACACCATATATTTT
>TRBD1|14|TRBJ1-4|TRBV13|-
CASSFRQGNEKLFF
TGTGCCAGCAGCTTCCGACAGGGGAATGAAAAACTGTTTTTT
>TRBD2|16|TRBJ2-3|TRBV4-1|-
CASSQLAGTSTDTQYF
TGCGCCAGCAGCCAGTTAGCGGGGACTTCCACAGATACGCAGTATTTT
>TRBD1|15|TRBJ2-2|TRBV3-1/TRBV3-2|-
CASSRTGIGTGELFF
TGTGCCAGCAGCCGGACAGGGATCGGCACCGGGGAGCTGTTTTTT
>-|13|TRBJ2-3|TRBV5-1|-
CASKQGPTDTQYF
TGCGCCAGCAAACAGGGACCCACAGATACGCAGTATTTT
>-|14|TRBJ2-5|TRBV5-1|few
CASSLGAGPETQYF
TGCGCCAGCAGCTTGGGGGCAGGTCCAGAGACCCAGTACTTC
>-|15|TRBJ1-2|TRBV3-1/TRBV3-2|-
CASSQNDKGNYGYTF
TGTGCCAGCAGCCAAAATGATAAGGGGAACTATGGCTACACCTTC
>TRBD1|16|TRBJ2-1|TRBV28|few
CASSLSETGGYNEQFF
TGTGCCAGCAGTTTATCCGAGACAGGGGGGTACAATGAGCAGTTCTTC
>-|16|TRBJ2-3|TRBV5-1|-
CASSLAGVTPQDTQYF
TGCGCCAGCAGCTTGGCGGGGGTAACCCCGCAGGATACGCAGTATTTT
>TRBD1|15|TRBJ2-1|TRBV30|-
CAWREQGAGLYEQFF
TGTGCCTGGAGGGAACAGGGGGCTGGTTTGTATGAGCAGTTCTTC
>-|18|TRBJ1-1|TRBV7-9|-
CASSLGAGTGGKNTEAFF
TGTGCCAGCAGCTTAGGTGCAGGGACGGGGGGGAAGAACACTGAAGCTTTCTTT
>-|13|TRBJ1-1|TRBV18|few
CASSPPAGTEAFF
TGTGCCAGCTCACCACCTGCGGGGACTGAAGCTTTCTTT
>-|15|TRBJ2-5|TRBV24-1|-
CATSDLGGVVETQYF
TGTGCCACCAGTGATTTAGGGGGAGTCGTAGAGACCCAGTACTTC
>TRBD1|14|TRBJ1-1|TRBV19|-
CASSTPRGDTEAFF
TGTGCCAGTAGTACTCCCAGGGGGGACACTGAAGCTTTCTTT